In this sample, the clone carrying this TCR beta chain turned up once. The sample comes from a study of blood T cell repertoires in COVID-19. Overall study: From T cells, B-cell-depleted T cells, or PBMCs came the material, which was cDNA or gDNA.

The data were produced by immunoSEQ multiplex PCR, yet TCRdb's version contains in-frame clones alone and is incomplete. The profile shows under 200,000 clones, more than 60% of them singletons. CDR1 and CDR2 (germline): KGHDR, SFDVKD. The V gene lost 0 bases and the J gene lost 4 bases, with 11 bases spanning the gap. This CDR3 region has 16 residues. The receptor was isolated from a man aged 60 to 69 with acute or convalescent COVID-19. Sequenced input: peripheral blood. The rearrangement joins TRBV24-1 to TRBJ2-2, with D tentatively TRBD2 (5 bases). In DNA, the CDR3 is TGTGCCACCAGTGATTTGGTGAGGGTTGGCACCGGGGAGCTGTTTTTT. Protein sequence: CATSDLVRVGTGELFF.